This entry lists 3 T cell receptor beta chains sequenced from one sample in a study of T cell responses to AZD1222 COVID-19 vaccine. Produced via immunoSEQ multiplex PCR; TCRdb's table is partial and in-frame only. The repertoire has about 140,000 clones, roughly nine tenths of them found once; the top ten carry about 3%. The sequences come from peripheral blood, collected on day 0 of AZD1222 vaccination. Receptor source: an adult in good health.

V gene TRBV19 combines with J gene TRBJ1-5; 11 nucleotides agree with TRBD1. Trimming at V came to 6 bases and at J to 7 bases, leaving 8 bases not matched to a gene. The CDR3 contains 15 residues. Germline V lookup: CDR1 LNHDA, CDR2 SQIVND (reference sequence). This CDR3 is CASSPDRGRGQPQHF. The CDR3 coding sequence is TGTGCCAGTAGCCCGGACAGGGGGCGCGGACAGCCCCAGCATTTT.

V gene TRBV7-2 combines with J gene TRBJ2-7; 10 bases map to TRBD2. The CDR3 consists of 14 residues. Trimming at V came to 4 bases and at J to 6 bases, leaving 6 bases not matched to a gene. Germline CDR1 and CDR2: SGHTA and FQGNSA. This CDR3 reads CASSSNSGRSEQYF. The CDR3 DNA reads TGTGCCAGCAGCTCAAATAGCGGGAGGTCCGAGCAGTACTTC. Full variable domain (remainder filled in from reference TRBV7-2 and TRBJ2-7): GAGVSQSPSNKVTEKGKDVELRCDPISGHTALYWYRQSLGQGLEFLIYFQGNSAPDKSGLPSDRFSAERTGGSVSTLTIQRTQQEDSAVYLCASSSNSGRSEQYFGPGTRLTVT.

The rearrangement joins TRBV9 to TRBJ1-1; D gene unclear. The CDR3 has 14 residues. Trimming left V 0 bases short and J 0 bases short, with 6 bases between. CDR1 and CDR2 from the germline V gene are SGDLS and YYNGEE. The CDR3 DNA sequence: TGTGCCAGCAGCGTAGACCCAATGAACACTGAAGCTTTCTTT. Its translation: CASSVDPMNTEAFF.